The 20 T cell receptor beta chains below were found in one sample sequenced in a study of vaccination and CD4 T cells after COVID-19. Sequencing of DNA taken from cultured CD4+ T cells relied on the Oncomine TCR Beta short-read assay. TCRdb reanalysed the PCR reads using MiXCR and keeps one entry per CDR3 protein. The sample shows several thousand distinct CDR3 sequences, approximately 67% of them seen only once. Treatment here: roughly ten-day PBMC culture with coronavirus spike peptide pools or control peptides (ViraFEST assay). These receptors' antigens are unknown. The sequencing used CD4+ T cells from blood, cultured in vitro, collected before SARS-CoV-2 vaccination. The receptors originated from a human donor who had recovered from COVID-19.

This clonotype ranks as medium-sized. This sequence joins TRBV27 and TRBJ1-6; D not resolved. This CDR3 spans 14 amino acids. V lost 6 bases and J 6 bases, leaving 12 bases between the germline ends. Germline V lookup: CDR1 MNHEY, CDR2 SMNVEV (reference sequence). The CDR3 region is CASRRRLINSPLHF. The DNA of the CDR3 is TGTGCCAGCAGAAGGCGACTGATTAATTCACCCCTCCACTTT.

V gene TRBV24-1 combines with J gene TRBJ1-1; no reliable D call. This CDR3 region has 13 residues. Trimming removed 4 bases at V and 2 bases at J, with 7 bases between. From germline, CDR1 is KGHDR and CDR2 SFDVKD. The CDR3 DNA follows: TGTGCCACCAGTGAGAGAAGAAACACTGAAGCTTTCTTT. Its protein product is CATSERRNTEAFF.

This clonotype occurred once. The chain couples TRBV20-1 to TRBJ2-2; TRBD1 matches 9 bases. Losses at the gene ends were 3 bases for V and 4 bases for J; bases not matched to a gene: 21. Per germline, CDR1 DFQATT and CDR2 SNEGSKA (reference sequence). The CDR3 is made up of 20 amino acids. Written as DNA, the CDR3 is TGCAGTGCTAGGTCCCCCGGGGTTTGGACAGGGGTGCAGAGCACCGGGGAGCTGTTTTTT. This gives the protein CSARSPGVWTGVQSTGELFF.

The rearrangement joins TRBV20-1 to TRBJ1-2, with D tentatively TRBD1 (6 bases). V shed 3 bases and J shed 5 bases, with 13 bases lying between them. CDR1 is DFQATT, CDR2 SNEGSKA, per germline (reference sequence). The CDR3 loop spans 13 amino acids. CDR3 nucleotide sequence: TGCAGTGCTAGCTCCACGGACAGATATGGCTACACCTTC. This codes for CSASSTDRYGYTF.

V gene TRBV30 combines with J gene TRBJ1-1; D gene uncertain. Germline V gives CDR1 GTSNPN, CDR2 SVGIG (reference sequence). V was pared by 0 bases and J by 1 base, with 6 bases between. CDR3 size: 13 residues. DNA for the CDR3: TGTGCCTGGAGTGTAGGGCGGAACACTGAAGCTTTCTTT. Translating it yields CAWSVGRNTEAFF.

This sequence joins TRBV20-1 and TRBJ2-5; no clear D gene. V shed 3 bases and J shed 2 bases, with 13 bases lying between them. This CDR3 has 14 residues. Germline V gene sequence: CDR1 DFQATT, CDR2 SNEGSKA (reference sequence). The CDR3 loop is CSASYRGKQETQYF. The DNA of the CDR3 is TGCAGTGCTAGTTATCGCGGAAAACAAGAGACCCAGTACTTC.

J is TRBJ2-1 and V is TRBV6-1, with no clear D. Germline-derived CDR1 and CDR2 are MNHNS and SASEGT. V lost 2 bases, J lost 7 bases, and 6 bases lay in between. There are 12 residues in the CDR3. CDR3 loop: CASSEHQNEQFF. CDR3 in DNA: TGTGCCAGCAGTGAACACCAAAATGAGCAGTTCTTC.

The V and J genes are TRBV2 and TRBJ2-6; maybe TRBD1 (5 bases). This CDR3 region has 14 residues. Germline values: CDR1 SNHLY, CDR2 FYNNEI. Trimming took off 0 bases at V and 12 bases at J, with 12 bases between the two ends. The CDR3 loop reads CASSEASRVAVLTF. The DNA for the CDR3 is TGTGCCAGCAGTGAAGCGTCCAGGGTAGCCGTCCTGACTTTC.

The CDR3 reads CSARVLAEETQYF. As DNA, the CDR3 is TGCAGTGCTAGAGTGCTAGCGGAAGAGACCCAGTACTTC. The rearrangement uses TRBV20-1 and TRBJ2-5, with 7 bases identical to TRBD2. This CDR3 spans 13 amino acids. Germline values: CDR1 DFQATT, CDR2 SNEGSKA (reference sequence). V shed 1 base, J shed 3 bases, and the junction held 2 bases outside the gene matches.

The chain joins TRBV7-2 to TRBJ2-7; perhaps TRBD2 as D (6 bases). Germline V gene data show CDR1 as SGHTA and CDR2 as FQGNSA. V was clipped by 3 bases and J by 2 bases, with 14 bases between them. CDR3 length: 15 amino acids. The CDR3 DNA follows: TGTGCCAGCAGCTTGCATAGCGGAGGGACCTACGAGCAGTACTTC. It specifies CASSLHSGGTYEQYF. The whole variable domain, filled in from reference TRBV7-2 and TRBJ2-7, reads GAGVSQSPSNKVTEKGKDVELRCDPISGHTALYWYRQSLGQGLEFLIYFQGNSAPDKSGLPSDRFSAERTGGSVSTLTIQRTQQEDSAVYLCASSLHSGGTYEQYFGPGTRLTVT.

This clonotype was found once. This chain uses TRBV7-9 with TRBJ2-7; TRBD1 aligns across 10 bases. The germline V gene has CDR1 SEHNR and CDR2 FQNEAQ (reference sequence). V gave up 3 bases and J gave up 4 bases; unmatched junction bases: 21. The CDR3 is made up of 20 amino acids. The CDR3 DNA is TGTGCCAGCAGCTTGACCGGGACAGGGGTTCCGTTAAGGGGGACTTACGAGCAGTACTTC. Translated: CASSLTGTGVPLRGTYEQYF. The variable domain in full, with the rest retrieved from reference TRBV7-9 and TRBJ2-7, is DTGVSQNPRHKITKRGQNVTFRCDPISEHNRLYWYRQTLGQGPEFLTYFQNEAQLEKSRLLSDRFSAERPKGSFSTLEIQRTEQGDSAMYLCASSLTGTGVPLRGTYEQYFGPGTRLTVT.

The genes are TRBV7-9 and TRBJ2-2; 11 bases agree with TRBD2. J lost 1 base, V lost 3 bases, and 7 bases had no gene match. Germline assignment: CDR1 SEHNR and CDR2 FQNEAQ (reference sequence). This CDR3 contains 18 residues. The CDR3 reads CASSFGLAGLKNTGELFF. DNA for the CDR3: TGTGCCAGCAGCTTCGGACTAGCGGGCCTTAAGAACACCGGGGAGCTGTTTTTT.

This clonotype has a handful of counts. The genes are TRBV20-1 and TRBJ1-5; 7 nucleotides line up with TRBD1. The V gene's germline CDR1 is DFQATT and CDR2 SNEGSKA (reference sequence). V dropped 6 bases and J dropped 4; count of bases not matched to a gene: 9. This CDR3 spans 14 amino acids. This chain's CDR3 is CSAGGTDQNQPQHF. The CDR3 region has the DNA TGCAGTGCGGGGGGGACAGACCAGAATCAGCCCCAGCATTTT.

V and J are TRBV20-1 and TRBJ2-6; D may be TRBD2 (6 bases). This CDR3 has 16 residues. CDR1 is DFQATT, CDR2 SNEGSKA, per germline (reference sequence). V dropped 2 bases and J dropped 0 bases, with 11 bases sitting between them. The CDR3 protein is CSARIAEVSGANVLTF. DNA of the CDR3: TGCAGTGCTAGAATAGCGGAGGTCTCTGGGGCCAACGTCCTGACTTTC.

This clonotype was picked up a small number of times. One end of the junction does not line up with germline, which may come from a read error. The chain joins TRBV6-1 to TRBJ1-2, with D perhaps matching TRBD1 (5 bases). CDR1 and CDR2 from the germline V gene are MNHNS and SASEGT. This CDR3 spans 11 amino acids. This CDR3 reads CASSVGRQWEF. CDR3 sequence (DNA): TGTGCCAGCAGTGTGGGACGTCAATGGGAGTTC.

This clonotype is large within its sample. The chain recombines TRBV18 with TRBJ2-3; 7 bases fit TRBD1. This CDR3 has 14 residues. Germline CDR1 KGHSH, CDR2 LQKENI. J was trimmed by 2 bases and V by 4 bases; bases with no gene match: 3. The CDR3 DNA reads TGTGCCAGCTCACGAACAGGGGCCACAGATACGCAGTATTTT. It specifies CASSRTGATDTQYF.

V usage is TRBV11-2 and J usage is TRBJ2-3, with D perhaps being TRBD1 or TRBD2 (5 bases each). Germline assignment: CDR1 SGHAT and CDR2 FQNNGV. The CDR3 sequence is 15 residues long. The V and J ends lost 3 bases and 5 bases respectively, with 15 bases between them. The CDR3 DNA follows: TGTGCCAGCAGCTTGCCCGGGACCTCGCGAGATACGCAGTATTTT. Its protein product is CASSLPGTSRDTQYF.

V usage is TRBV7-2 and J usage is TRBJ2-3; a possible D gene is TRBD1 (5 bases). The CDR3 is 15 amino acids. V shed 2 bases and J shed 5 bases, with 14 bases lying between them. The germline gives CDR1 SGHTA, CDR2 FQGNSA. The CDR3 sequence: CASSLRGRGKDTQYF. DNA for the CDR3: TGTGCCAGCAGCTTAAGAGGAAGGGGTAAAGATACGCAGTATTTT. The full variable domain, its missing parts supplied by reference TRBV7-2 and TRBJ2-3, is GAGVSQSPSNKVTEKGKDVELRCDPISGHTALYWYRQSLGQGLEFLIYFQGNSAPDKSGLPSDRFSAERTGGSVSTLTIQRTQQEDSAVYLCASSLRGRGKDTQYFGPGTRLTVL.

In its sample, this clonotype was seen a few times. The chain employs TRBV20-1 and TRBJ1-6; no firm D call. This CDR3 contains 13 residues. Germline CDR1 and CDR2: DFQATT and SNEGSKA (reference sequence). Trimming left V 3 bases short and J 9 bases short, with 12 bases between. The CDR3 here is CSARAVGGSPLHF. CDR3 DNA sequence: TGCAGTGCTAGGGCAGTAGGTGGTTCACCCCTCCACTTT.

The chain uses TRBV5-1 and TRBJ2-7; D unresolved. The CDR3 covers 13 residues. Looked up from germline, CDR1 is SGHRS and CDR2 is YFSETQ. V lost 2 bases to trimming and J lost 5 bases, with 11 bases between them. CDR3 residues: CASSFRPEDEQYF. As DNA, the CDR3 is TGCGCCAGCAGCTTCCGCCCCGAGGACGAGCAGTACTTC.